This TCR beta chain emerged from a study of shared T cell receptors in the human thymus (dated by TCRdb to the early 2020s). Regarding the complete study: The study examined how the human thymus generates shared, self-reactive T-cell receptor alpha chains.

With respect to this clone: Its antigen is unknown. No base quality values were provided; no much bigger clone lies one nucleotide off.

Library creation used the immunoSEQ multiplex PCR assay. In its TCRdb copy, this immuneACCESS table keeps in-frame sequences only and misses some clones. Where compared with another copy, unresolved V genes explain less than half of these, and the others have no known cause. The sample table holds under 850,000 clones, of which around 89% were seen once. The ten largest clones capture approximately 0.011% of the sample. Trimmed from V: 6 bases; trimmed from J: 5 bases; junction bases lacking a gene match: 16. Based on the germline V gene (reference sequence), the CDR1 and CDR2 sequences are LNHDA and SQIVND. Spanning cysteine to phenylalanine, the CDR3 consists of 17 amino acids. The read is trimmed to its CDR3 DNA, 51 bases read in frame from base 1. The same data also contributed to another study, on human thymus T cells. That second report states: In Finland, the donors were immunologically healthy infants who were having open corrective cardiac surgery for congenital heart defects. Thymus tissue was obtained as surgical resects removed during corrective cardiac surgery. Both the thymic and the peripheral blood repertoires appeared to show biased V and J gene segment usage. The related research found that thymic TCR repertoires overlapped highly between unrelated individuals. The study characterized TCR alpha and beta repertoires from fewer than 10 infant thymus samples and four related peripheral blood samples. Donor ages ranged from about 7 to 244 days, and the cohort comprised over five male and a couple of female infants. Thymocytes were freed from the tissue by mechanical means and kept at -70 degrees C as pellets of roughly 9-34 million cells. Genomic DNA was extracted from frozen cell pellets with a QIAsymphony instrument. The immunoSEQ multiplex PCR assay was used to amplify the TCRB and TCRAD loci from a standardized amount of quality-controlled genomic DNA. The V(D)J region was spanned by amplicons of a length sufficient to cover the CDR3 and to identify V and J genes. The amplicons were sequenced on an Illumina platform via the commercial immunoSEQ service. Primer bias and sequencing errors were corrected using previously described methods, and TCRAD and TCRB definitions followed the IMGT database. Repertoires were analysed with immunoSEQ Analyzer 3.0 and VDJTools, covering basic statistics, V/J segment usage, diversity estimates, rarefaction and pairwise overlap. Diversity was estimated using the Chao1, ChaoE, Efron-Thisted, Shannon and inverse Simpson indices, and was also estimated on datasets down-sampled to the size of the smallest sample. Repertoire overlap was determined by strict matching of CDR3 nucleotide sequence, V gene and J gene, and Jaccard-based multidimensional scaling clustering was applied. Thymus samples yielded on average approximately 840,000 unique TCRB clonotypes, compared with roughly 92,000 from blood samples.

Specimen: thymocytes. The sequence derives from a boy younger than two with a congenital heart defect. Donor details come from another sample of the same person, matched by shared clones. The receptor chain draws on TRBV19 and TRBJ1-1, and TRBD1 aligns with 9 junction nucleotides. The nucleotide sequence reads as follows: TGTGCCAGTAGGACACACAACACCGGGACAGGGTCTACTGAAGCTTTCTTT. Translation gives CASRTHNTGTGSTEAFF. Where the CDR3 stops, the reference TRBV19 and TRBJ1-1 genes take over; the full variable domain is DGGITQSPKYLFRKEGQNVTLSCEQNLNHDAMYWYRQDPGQGLRLIYYSQIVNDFQKGDIAEGYSVSREKKESFPLTVTSAQKNPTAFYLCASRTHNTGTGSTEAFFGQGTRLTVV.